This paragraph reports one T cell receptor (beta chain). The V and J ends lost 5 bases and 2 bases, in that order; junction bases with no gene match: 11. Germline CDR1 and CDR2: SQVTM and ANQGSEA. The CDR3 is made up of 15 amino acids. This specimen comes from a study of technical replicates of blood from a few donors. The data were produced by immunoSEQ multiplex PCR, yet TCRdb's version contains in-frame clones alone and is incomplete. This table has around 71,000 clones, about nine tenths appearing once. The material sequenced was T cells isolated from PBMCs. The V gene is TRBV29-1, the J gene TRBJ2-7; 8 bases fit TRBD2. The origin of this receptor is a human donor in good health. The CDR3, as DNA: TGCAGCGTTTTCACCCCGGGGGGGCTTACCTACGAGCAGTACTTC. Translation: CSVFTPGGLTYEQYF.